This T cell receptor (beta chain) was documented in a study of long-term antiretroviral therapy in people with HIV. Run at survey level, the immunoSEQ assay was version v3.0. Assay used: immunoSEQ multiplex PCR; TCRdb lists only in-frame clones, some missing. The sample lists 30,000 to 35,000 clones; 60% to 85% were seen once. This clone was seen more than once but under ten times. Looked up from germline, CDR1 is MNHNY and CDR2 is SVGAGI (reference sequence). CDR3 length equals 9 residues. Trimming cost V 8 bases and J 7 bases, with 3 bases left between them. Among participants with HIV, every one received treatment in the United States.

This TCR was recovered from a woman aged 45-59 years with HIV. Sequencing was performed on unsorted PBMCs, taken 3.1 years after starting antiretroviral therapy. The chain links TRBV6-6 to TRBJ1-5; D gene ambiguous. Here the CDR3 DNA reads TGTGCCAGCGGGCAGCCCCAGCATTTT. Its protein is CASGQPQHF.